These T cell receptor beta chains were read from a single sample in a study of somatic mutations in cytotoxic T cells in rheumatoid arthritis. Sequenced by immunoSEQ multiplex PCR; TCRdb stores in-frame clones only, minus some. The repertoire consists of approximately 30,000 clones, with around 83% occurring once and the leading ten covering about 8.6%. What was sequenced was CD8+ T cells sorted from blood. Source of these receptors: an adult with rheumatoid arthritis. The conserved cysteine and the conserved F or W are not part of the CDR3 here. Each record gives: V gene, CDR3 length, clone size, CDR3 protein. Clone size is stated in some rows and not others, as once, few, many or a class when expanded.

V: TRBV6-6
length: 10
size: -
CDR3: ASSLFAGELF

V: TRBV5-5
length: 10
size: -
CDR3: ASSLNPDEQY

V: TRBV19
length: 14
size: -
CDR3: ASSIAHGNSNQPQH

V: TRBV4-2
length: 11
size: few
CDR3: ASSQTLNTEAF

V: TRBV6-1
length: 13
size: few
CDR3: ASSDPRGRTGELF

V: TRBV5-5
length: 12
size: -
CDR3: ASSLWPGNSPLH

V: TRBV28
length: 13
size: once
CDR3: ASSARGGPDYEQY

V: TRBV6-1
length: 11
size: -
CDR3: ASSETGNTEAF

V: TRBV28
length: 13
size: -
CDR3: ASSWPEGTYTEAF

V: TRBV4-3
length: 14
size: few
CDR3: ASSQDGAGGTDTQY

V: TRBV19
length: 11
size: -
CDR3: ASQTGGNQPQH

V: TRBV6-5
length: 11
size: few
CDR3: ASSWAHGAEAF

V: TRBV11-2
length: 11
size: -
CDR3: ASSSQGHTEAF

V: TRBV28
length: 13
size: -
CDR3: ASSFGAGTHYEQY

V: TRBV11-2
length: 12
size: -
CDR3: ASSPRGEQETQY

V: TRBV10-3
length: 12
size: -
CDR3: AISRAGEQETQY

V: TRBV4-3
length: 12
size: once
CDR3: ASSQALGTDTQY

V: TRBV19
length: 11
size: -
CDR3: ASATGTGNTIY

V: TRBV28
length: 13
size: -
CDR3: ASSFRSGSYSPLH

V: TRBV25-1
length: 11
size: -
CDR3: ASSETGLNGYT

V: TRBV19
length: 14
size: -
CDR3: ASSIKGAGGYQPQH

V: TRBV5-1
length: 18
size: once
CDR3: ASSLTERPGQGASGTEAF

V: TRBV7-6
length: 13
size: -
CDR3: ASSLVLRGAAEQF

V: TRBV27
length: 11
size: -
CDR3: ASSLAGGDTQY

V: TRBV11-3
length: 13
size: -
CDR3: ASSPEAQGALEQY

V: TRBV6-1
length: 14
size: -
CDR3: ASSEETGAINQPQH

V: TRBV28
length: 13
size: -
CDR3: ASSFGSGGGQPQH

V: TRBV1
length: 14
size: -
CDR3: TSSYRNGQPGNTIY

V: TRBV4-2
length: 17
size: once
CDR3: ASSPWPDSGGSSSYEQY

V: TRBV7-6
length: 13
size: -
CDR3: ASSSTPGPRTEAF

V: TRBV5-6
length: 12
size: few
CDR3: ASSLVSGGHGYT

V: TRBV27
length: 10
size: -
CDR3: ACRGGAGRYT

V: TRBV11-2
length: 10
size: -
CDR3: ASSLSPVEQY